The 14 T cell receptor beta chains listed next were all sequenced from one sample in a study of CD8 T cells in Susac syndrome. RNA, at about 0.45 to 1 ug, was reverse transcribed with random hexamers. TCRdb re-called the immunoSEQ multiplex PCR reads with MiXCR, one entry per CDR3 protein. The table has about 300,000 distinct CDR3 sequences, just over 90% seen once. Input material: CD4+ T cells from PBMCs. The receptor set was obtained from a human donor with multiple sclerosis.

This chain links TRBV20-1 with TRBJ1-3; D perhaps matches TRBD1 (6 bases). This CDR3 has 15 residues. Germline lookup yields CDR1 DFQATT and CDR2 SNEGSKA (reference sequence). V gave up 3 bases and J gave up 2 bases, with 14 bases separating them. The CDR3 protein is CSASPDSLTGNTIYF. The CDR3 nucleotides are TGCAGTGCTAGCCCGGACAGTCTTACTGGAAACACCATATATTTT.

The CDR3 nucleotides are TGTGCCAGCAGTTTAATTGCGGGACCCGAAAAGACCCAGTACTTC. This sequence encodes CASSLIAGPEKTQYF. The rearrangement uses TRBV27 and TRBJ2-5; D might be TRBD2 (6 bases). Germline V CDR1 and CDR2: MNHEY, SMNVEV (reference sequence). CDR3 length: 15 residues. The ends were cut back, 2 bases at V and 6 bases at J, with 16 bases in the middle.

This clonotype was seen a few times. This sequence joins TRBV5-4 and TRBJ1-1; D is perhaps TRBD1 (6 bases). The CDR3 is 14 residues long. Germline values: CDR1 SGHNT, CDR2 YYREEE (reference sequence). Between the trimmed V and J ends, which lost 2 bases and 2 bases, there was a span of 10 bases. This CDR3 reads CASSLRDTNTEAFF. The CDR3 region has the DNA TGTGCCAGCAGCTTACGGGACACCAACACTGAAGCTTTCTTT.

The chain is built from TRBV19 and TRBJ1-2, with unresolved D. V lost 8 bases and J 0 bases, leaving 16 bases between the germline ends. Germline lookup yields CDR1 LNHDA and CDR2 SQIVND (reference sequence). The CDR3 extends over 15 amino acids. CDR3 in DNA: TGTGCCAGTCGGATGGCTGACGGGTCTAACTATGGCTACACCTTC. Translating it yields CASRMADGSNYGYTF.

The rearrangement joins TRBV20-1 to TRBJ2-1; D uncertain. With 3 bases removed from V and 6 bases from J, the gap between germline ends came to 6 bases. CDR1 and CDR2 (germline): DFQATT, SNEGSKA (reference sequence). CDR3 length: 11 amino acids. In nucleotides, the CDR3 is TGCAGTGCTAGGAGGCCCAATGAGCAGTTCTTC. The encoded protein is CSARRPNEQFF.

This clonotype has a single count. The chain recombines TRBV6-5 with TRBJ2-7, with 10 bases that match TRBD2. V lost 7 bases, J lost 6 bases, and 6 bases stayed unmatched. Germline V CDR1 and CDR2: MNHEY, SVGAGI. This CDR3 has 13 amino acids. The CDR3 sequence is CASTRLAGGEQYF. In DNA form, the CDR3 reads TGTGCCAGCACCCGACTAGCGGGCGGCGAGCAGTACTTC.

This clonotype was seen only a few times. The CDR3, as DNA: TGTGCCAGCAGTTTAGAAGGAAGGGGCACTGAAGCTTTCTTT. Its translation is CASSLEGRGTEAFF. This chain connects TRBV12-3 or TRBV12-4 to TRBJ1-1, with TRBD1 as a possible D gene (5 bases). This CDR3 region has 14 residues. V shed 1 base and J shed 4 bases, with 10 bases lying between them.

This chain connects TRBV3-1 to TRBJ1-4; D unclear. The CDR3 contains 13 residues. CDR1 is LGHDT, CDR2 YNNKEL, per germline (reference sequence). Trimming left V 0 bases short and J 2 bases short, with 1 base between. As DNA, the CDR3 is TGTGCCAGCAGCCAAGATACTAATGAAAAACTGTTTTTT. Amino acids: CASSQDTNEKLFF.

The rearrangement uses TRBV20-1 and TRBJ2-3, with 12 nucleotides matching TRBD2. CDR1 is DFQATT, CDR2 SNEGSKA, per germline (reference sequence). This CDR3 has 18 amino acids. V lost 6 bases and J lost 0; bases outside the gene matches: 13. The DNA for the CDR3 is TGCAGTGCCGTACTAGCGGGGGGCCCGTTATCTAGCACAGATACGCAGTATTTT. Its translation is CSAVLAGGPLSSTDTQYF.

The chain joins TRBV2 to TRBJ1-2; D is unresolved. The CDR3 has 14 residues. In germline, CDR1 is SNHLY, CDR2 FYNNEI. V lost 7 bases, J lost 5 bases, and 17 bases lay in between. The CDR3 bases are TGTGCCAGCAATACTTTCAATCAGGAATATGGCTACACCTTC. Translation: CASNTFNQEYGYTF.

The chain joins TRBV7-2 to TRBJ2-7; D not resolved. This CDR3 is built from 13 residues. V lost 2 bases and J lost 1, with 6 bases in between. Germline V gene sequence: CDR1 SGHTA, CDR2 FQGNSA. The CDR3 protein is CASSLLPSYEQYF. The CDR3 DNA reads TGTGCCAGCAGCTTACTCCCGTCCTACGAGCAGTACTTC.

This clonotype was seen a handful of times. CDR3: CASSLEGRTGYNEQFF. The CDR3 nucleotides read TGTGCCAGCAGCTTAGAGGGGAGGACAGGGTACAATGAGCAGTTCTTC. The V and J genes are TRBV7-3 and TRBJ2-1; 8 bases match TRBD1. In germline, CDR1 is SGHTA, CDR2 FQGTGA. The CDR3 extends over 16 amino acids. The V gene end was trimmed by 2 bases and the J gene end by 4 bases; junction bases not matched to a gene: 7.

This chain's CDR3 is CASSYTGQGVADTQYF. CDR3 bases: TGTGCCAGCAGTTACACCGGACAGGGTGTTGCAGATACGCAGTATTTT. The rearrangement joins TRBV6-5 to TRBJ2-3, with 8 bases identical to TRBD1. With 2 bases clipped from V and 4 bases from J, the junction kept 8 bases outside the gene matches. The germline gives CDR1 MNHEY, CDR2 SVGAGI. There are 16 residues in the CDR3.

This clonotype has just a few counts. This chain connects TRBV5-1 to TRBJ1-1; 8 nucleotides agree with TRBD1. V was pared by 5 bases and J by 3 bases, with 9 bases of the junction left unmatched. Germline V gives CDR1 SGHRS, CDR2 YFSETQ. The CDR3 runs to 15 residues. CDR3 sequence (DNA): TGCGCCAGCAGTTTGAGACAGGGGAGGGACACTGAAGCTTTCTTT. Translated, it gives CASSLRQGRDTEAFF.